This note documents a single TCR beta chain sequence. These data come from a study of T cell responses to AZD1222 COVID-19 vaccine. Second doses that came at about 4 or about 12 weeks were put together. Method: immunoSEQ multiplex PCR; TCRdb's copy keeps in-frame clones and lacks some. The sample includes roughly 60,000 clones, 60% to 85% seen only once; the top ten take roughly 3.5%. The sequencing used peripheral blood, collected 28 days after the second AZD1222 dose. This TCR was recovered from an adult who received the AZD1222 COVID-19 vaccine.

CDR3 protein: CASSTLTASSYNEQFF. In DNA form, the CDR3 reads TGTGCCAGCAGCACCCTGACGGCTAGCTCCTACAATGAGCAGTTCTTC. The rearrangement links TRBV5-6 to TRBJ2-1, with D hard to call. The CDR3 contains 16 residues. V shed 4 bases and J shed 0 bases, with 14 bases lying between them. CDR1 is SGHDT and CDR2 is YYEEEE in the germline V gene.